A selection of T cell receptor beta chains follows, all from one sample in a study of blood T cells in healthy people across ages. TCRdb re-called the 5' RACE reads with MiXCR, one entry per CDR3 protein. The sample holds fewer than 700,000 distinct CDR3 sequences, around 48% seen once. Sequencing was carried out using blood. Receptor source: a man at least 80 years old in good health. The CDR3 runs from the conserved cysteine through the conserved F or W.

V: TRBV10-3
CDR3: CAIKEREVTVLSNEQFF

V: TRBV30
CDR3: CAWERRTTYEQYF

V: TRBV7-3
CDR3: CASSLVASRVDTQYF

V: TRBV20-1
CDR3: CSASGQDTQYF

V: TRBV20-1
CDR3: CSASSPLRGYTF

V: TRBV20-1
CDR3: CSARDQNGRRERPYEQYF

V: TRBV14
CDR3: CASSQVAPDSDSYNEQFF

V: TRBV7-9
CDR3: CASSSQGAGNQPQHF

V: TRBV5-1
CDR3: CASSFGRGYGYTF

V: TRBV12-3/TRBV12-4
CDR3: CASSLMTGPQETQYF

V: TRBV29-1
CDR3: CSVEGAATIDTQYF

V: TRBV5-1
CDR3: CASSPGQLQPSYEQYF

V: TRBV5-1
CDR3: CASSPTGTGKNEQFF

V: TRBV20-1
CDR3: CSARAGVTDTQYF

V: TRBV3-1
CDR3: CASSQEPPARETQYF

V: TRBV18
CDR3: CASSITGGTSTDTQYF

V: TRBV9
CDR3: CASGLADTDTQYF

V: TRBV20-1
CDR3: CSAKLGGGNEQYF

V: TRBV7-3
CDR3: CASSLGGIYNEQFF

V: TRBV2
CDR3: CASSVGAGLINYGYTF

V: TRBV7-9
CDR3: CASAGQGFERLFF

V: TRBV5-1
CDR3: CASSPGQGARVFGSPLHF

V: TRBV27
CDR3: CASSSALDRGLHGYTF

V: TRBV5-1
CDR3: CASSWGRENYGYTF

V: TRBV29-1
CDR3: CSVKTGQSTDTQYF

V: TRBV29-1
CDR3: CSVGYTGGDEQYF

V: TRBV20-1
CDR3: CSARGAMNTEAFF

V: TRBV4-2
CDR3: CASSQDVLQRAAEQFF

V: TRBV3-1
CDR3: CASSQAGGAAYNEQFF

V: TRBV25-1
CDR3: CASSEDGPGTDTQYF

V: TRBV6-2/TRBV6-3
CDR3: CASTHRGGNTEAFF

V: TRBV4-3
CDR3: CASSQGGSGGLNYNEQFF

V: TRBV7-2
CDR3: CASSPVTRGRTQYF

V: TRBV12-3/TRBV12-4
CDR3: CASWSGLRQETQYF

V: TRBV7-9
CDR3: CASSVTAGGRTDTQYF

V: TRBV4-3
CDR3: CASSQVAAGELFF

V: TRBV7-2
CDR3: CASSFGQSSSYNEQFF

V: TRBV20-1
CDR3: CSARDRTRAAAGELFF

V: TRBV3-1
CDR3: CASSPSTGGEAFF

V: TRBV10-3
CDR3: CAISDRGMSEQYF

V: TRBV20-1
CDR3: CSARAPGLAGPTDTQYF

V: TRBV11-2
CDR3: CASSFRAGLRLETQYF

V: TRBV7-2
CDR3: CASSQGPSRGQPQHF

V: TRBV6-5
CDR3: CASSYRGTQYF

V: TRBV6-2/TRBV6-3
CDR3: CASSYWTSEYGYTF

V: TRBV20-1
CDR3: CSVLSGRGYNEQFF

V: TRBV7-9
CDR3: CASSLVDNTQYF

V: TRBV12-5
CDR3: CASGLVLSVLAAYEQYF

V: TRBV7-3
CDR3: CASSLRLAGDTQYF

V: TRBV28
CDR3: CATRQDEQFF

V: TRBV7-9
CDR3: CASTPGTPDKGKQFF

V: TRBV25-1
CDR3: CASSETGATASRESIQYF

V: TRBV7-9
CDR3: CASSLAGGSEEQYF

V: TRBV12-3/TRBV12-4
CDR3: CASARDTLNQPQHF

V: TRBV20-1
CDR3: CSARDRRGQETQYF

V: TRBV11-3
CDR3: CASSLGQGARNEQFF

V: TRBV5-5
CDR3: CASSLAGQSYNEQFF

V: TRBV29-1
CDR3: CSVELGTGVFEAFF

V: TRBV30
CDR3: CAWSGQGNQPQHF

V: TRBV6-6
CDR3: CASSWAGNEKLFF